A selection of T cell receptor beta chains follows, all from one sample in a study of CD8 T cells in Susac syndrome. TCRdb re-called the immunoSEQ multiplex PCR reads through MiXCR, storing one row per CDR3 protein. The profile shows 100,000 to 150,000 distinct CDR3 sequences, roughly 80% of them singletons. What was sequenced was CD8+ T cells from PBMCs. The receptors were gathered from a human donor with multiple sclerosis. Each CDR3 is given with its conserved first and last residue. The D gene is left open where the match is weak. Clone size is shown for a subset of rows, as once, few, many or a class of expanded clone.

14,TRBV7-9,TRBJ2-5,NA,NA,CASSLAGYQETQYF,TGTGCCAGCAGCTTAGCGGGGTACCAAGAGACCCAGTACTTC
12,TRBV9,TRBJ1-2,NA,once,CASSGTEYGYTF,TGTGCCAGCAGCGGGACAGAGTATGGCTACACCTTC
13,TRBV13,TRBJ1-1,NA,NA,CASSLGQTTEAFF,TGTGCCAGCAGCTTAGGTCAGACCACTGAAGCTTTCTTT
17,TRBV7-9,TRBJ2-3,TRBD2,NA,CASRASGLAGGADTQYF,TGTGCCAGCAGGGCCTCTGGACTAGCGGGAGGTGCAGATACGCAGTATTTT
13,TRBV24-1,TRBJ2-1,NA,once,CATSDIGGPEQFF,TGTGCCACCAGTGATATAGGGGGACCTGAGCAGTTCTTC
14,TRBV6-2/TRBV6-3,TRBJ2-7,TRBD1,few,CASSHPRQGYEQYF,TGTGCCAGCAGTCACCCTCGACAGGGCTACGAGCAGTACTTC
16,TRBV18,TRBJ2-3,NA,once,CASSPPTASASNTQYF,TGTGCCAGCTCACCACCGACGGCTAGCGCTAGCAATACGCAGTATTTT
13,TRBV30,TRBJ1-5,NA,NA,CAWSVQGSQPQHF,TGTGCCTGGAGTGTACAGGGATCTCAGCCCCAGCATTTT
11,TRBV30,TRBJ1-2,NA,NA,CAWTNDYGYTF,TGTGCCTGGACGAATGACTATGGCTACACCTTC
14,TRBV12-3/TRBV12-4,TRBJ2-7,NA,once,CASSMTPFSYEQYF,TGTGCCAGCAGCATGACACCGTTCTCCTACGAGCAGTACTTC
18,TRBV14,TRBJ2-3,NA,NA,CASSQETAIYRGSDTQYF,TGTGCCAGCAGCCAAGAGACGGCTATCTATAGGGGGTCCGATACGCAGTATTTT
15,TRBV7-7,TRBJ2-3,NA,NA,CASSPGNKESDTQYF,TGTGCTAGCAGCCCCGGGAACAAGGAGTCAGATACGCAGTATTTT
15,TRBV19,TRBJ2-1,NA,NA,CASSIGGSLYNEQFF,TGTGCCAGTAGTATAGGGGGCTCACTTTACAATGAGCAGTTCTTC
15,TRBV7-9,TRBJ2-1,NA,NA,CASSLLRPPYNEQFF,TGTGCCAGCAGCTTGTTGAGACCCCCCTACAATGAGCAGTTCTTC
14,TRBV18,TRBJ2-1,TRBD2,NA,CASSHRRAGGPEFF,TGTGCCAGCTCACATCGTAGAGCGGGAGGTCCGGAGTTCTTC
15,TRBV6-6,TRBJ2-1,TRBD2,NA,CASSSGLAGANEQFF,TGTGCCAGCAGCTCGGGACTAGCGGGAGCCAATGAGCAGTTCTTC
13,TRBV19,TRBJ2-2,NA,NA,CASRTTGSPTPFF,TGTGCCAGTCGAACAACCGGGTCCCCGACCCCGTTTTTT
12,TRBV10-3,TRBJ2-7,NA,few,CATSDIAYEQYF,TGTGCCACCTCCGACATAGCCTACGAGCAGTACTTC
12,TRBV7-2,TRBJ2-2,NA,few,CASSRSAGELFF,TGTGCCAGCAGCCGCTCGGCCGGGGAGCTGTTTTTT
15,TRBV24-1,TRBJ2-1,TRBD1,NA,CATSDDRGLYNEQFF,TGTGCCACCAGTGACGACAGGGGGCTCTACAATGAGCAGTTCTTC
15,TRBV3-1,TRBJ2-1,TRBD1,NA,CASSSVGLTGDEQFF,TGTGCCAGCAGCTCTGTGGGGTTAACAGGGGATGAGCAGTTCTTC
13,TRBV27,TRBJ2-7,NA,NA,CASSFNRDYEQYF,TGTGCCAGCAGTTTCAACAGGGACTACGAGCAGTACTTC
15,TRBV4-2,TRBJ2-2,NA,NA,CASSQGFGSAGELFF,TGTGCCAGCAGCCAAGGTTTCGGGAGCGCCGGGGAGCTGTTTTTT
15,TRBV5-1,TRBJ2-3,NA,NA,CASSLEGGSTDTQYF,TGCGCCAGCAGCTTGGAGGGGGGGAGCACAGATACGCAGTATTTT
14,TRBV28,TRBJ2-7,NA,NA,CASSRQRTDYEQYF,TGTGCCAGCAGCCGCCAACGGACAGATTACGAGCAGTACTTC
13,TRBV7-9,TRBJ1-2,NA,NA,CASSLARQDGYTF,TGTGCCAGCAGCTTAGCGCGGCAGGATGGCTACACCTTC
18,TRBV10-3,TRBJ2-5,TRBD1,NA,CAISTRGKVFRGQETQYF,TGTGCCATCAGCACCAGGGGGAAGGTCTTCCGGGGCCAAGAGACCCAGTACTTC
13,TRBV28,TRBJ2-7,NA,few,CASSLLGGLEQYF,TGTGCCAGCAGTTTACTTGGGGGCCTCGAGCAGTACTTC
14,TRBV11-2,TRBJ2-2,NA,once,CASSAQLNTGELFF,TGTGCCAGCAGCGCTCAATTGAACACCGGGGAGCTGTTTTTT
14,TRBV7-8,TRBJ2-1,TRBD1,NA,CASSLNRGMNEQFF,TGTGCCAGCAGCTTAAACAGGGGAATGAATGAGCAGTTCTTC
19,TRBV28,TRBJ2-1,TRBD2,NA,CASSLSSGGPPYSYNKQFF,TGTGCCAGCAGTTTATCTAGCGGGGGGCCCCCCTACTCCTACAATAAGCAGTTCTTC
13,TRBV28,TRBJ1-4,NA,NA,CASSQTVTEKLFF,TGTGCCAGCAGTCAGACAGTCACCGAAAAACTGTTTTTT
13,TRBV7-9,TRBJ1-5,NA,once,CASSLLSDQPQHF,TGTGCCAGCAGCTTACTCTCGGATCAGCCCCAGCATTTT
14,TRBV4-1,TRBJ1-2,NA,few,CASSQDIRVQGYTF,TGCGCCAGCAGCCAAGACATTCGAGTTCAGGGCTACACCTTC
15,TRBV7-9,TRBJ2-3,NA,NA,CASSTRGAWADTQYF,TGTGCCAGCAGCACGCGAGGAGCCTGGGCAGATACGCAGTATTTT
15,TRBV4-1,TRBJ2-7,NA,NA,CASSQDRVGGYEQYF,TGCGCCAGCAGCCAAGATAGGGTCGGCGGGTACGAGCAGTACTTC
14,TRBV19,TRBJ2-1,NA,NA,CASSPDVFYNEQFF,TGTGCCAGTAGTCCGGACGTATTCTACAATGAGCAGTTCTTC
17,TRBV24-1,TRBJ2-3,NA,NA,CATSYAGEGMWTDTQYF,TGTGCCACCAGTTATGCAGGGGAGGGGATGTGGACAGATACGCAGTATTTT
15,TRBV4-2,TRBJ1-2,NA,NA,CASSQGPGRIRGYTF,TGTGCCAGCAGCCAAGGTCCCGGACGGATTAGAGGCTACACCTTC
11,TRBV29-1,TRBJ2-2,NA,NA,CSVGSPGELFF,TGCAGCGTTGGATCCCCCGGGGAGCTGTTTTTT
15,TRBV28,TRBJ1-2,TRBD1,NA,CASSLSGTVLYGYTF,TGTGCCAGCAGTTTATCGGGGACAGTGCTCTATGGCTACACCTTC
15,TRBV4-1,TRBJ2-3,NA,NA,CASSQGQGKSDTQYF,TGCGCCAGCAGCCAAGGCCAGGGTAAATCCGATACGCAGTATTTT
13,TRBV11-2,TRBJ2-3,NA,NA,CASSLDFTDTQYF,TGTGCCAGCAGCTTAGACTTCACAGATACGCAGTATTTT
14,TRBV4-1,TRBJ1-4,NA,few,CASSQERKDEKLFF,TGCGCCAGCAGCCAAGAGAGGAAGGACGAAAAACTGTTTTTT
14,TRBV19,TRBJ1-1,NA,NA,CASSPDSRSTEAFF,TGTGCCAGTAGTCCGGACAGTCGAAGCACTGAAGCTTTCTTT
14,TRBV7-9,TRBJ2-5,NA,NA,CASSLVTGGETQYF,TGTGCCAGCAGCTTAGTTACGGGTGGAGAGACCCAGTACTTC
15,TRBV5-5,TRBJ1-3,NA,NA,CASSSDSYRGNTIYF,TGTGCCAGCAGCTCCGACTCCTATAGAGGAAACACCATATATTTT
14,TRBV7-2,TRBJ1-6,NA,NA,CASSFRQGKSPLHF,TGTGCCAGCAGCTTTCGGCAGGGGAAATCACCCCTCCACTTT
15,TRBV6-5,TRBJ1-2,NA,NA,CASSYSGQATYGYTF,TGTGCCAGCAGTTACTCGGGGCAGGCAACCTATGGCTACACCTTC
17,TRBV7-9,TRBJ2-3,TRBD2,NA,CASSSPLSGVSTDTQYF,TGTGCCAGCAGCTCCCCTTTGAGCGGGGTTAGCACAGATACGCAGTATTTT
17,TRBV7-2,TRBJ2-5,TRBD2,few,CASSLAPSGRAGGGQYF,TGTGCCAGCAGCTTAGCGCCCAGCGGGAGGGCTGGTGGTGGCCAGTACTTC
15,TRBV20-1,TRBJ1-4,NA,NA,CSARDLGATNEKLFF,TGCAGTGCTAGAGATCTCGGTGCAACTAATGAAAAACTGTTTTTT
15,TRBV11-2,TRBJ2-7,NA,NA,CASSQGGGMVYEQYF,TGTGCCAGCAGCCAAGGGGGCGGGATGGTCTACGAGCAGTACTTC
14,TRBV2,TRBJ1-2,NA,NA,CASSEALGTDGYTF,TGTGCCAGCAGTGAAGCGCTGGGTACAGATGGCTACACCTTC
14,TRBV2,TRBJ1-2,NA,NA,CASTPLTGLYGYTF,TGTGCCAGCACCCCGCTGACAGGCCTCTATGGCTACACCTTC